Below are 5 T cell receptor beta chains sequenced from a single sample in a study of cytomegalovirus exposure and HLA in healthy donors (dated by TCRdb to 2015 to 2018). Library creation used the immunoSEQ multiplex PCR assay. The immuneACCESS repertoire file appears here via TCRdb, limited to in-frame rearrangements. These files lack a portion of the clones; in checked studies, under half of the deficit traces to unresolved V genes, and the cause of the others is not known. This sample has a few hundred thousand clones in its table, and about 90% of those were observed once. Around 12% of the sample belongs to the ten largest clones. Sequences were obtained from PBMCs. These receptors originate from a man aged 18-30 years in good health and CMV-seropositive.

The gene calls are TRBV19 and TRBJ2-1, with 10 positions matching TRBD2. Trimming cost V 4 bases and J 3 bases; bases outside gene matches: 0. Germline V CDR1 and CDR2: LNHDA, SQIVND (reference sequence). The CDR3 length is 14 residues. The CDR3 DNA is TGTGCCAGTAGTACTAGCGGGAGCTACAATGAGCAGTTCTTC. Its translation is CASSTSGSYNEQFF.

V usage is TRBV18 and J usage is TRBJ2-2; D possibly uses TRBD1 or TRBD2 (6 bases each). This CDR3 contains 16 residues. Per germline, CDR1 KGHSH and CDR2 LQKENI. Trimming left V 2 bases short and J 3 bases short, with 13 bases between. CDR3 sequence: CASSPLTGAHTGELFF. DNA of the CDR3: TGTGCCAGCTCACCATTGACGGGGGCGCACACCGGGGAGCTGTTTTTT. The full variable domain, completed using reference TRBV18 and TRBJ2-2, is NAGVMQNPRHLVRRRGQEARLRCSPMKGHSHVYWYRQLPEEGLKFMVYLQKENIIDESGMPKERFSAEFPKEGPSILRIQQVVRGDSAAYFCASSPLTGAHTGELFFGEGSRLTVL.

The chain links TRBV25-1 to TRBJ1-1, with 7 bases aligning to TRBD1. Germline loops: CDR1 MGHDK, CDR2 SYGVNS. The CDR3 sequence is 13 residues long. V shed 5 bases and J 4 bases; nucleotides not matched to a gene: 4. CDR3 sequence: CASSKGAGTEAFF. The CDR3 nucleotides read TGTGCCAGCAGTAAGGGGGCTGGCACTGAAGCTTTCTTT.

This rearrangement joins TRBV30 to TRBJ2-3; no reliable D call. The CDR3 is 14 amino acids. CDR1 and CDR2 (germline): GTSNPN, SVGIG (reference sequence). Trimming removed 2 bases from V and 0 bases from J, with 9 bases in between. Written as DNA, the CDR3 is TGTGCCTGGAGTCAAGGGTTGAGCACAGATACGCAGTATTTT. Translated, it gives CAWSQGLSTDTQYF.

The sample holds one count of this clone. The chain couples TRBV5-1 to TRBJ1-2; perhaps TRBD1 as D (6 bases). CDR3 length: 13 amino acids. V lost 0 bases and J 7 bases, leaving 10 bases between the germline ends. Germline V gene sequence: CDR1 SGHRS, CDR2 YFSETQ. This CDR3 is CASSLEDSSGYTF. In DNA form, the CDR3 reads TGCGCCAGCAGCTTGGAGGACAGTAGTGGCTACACCTTC.